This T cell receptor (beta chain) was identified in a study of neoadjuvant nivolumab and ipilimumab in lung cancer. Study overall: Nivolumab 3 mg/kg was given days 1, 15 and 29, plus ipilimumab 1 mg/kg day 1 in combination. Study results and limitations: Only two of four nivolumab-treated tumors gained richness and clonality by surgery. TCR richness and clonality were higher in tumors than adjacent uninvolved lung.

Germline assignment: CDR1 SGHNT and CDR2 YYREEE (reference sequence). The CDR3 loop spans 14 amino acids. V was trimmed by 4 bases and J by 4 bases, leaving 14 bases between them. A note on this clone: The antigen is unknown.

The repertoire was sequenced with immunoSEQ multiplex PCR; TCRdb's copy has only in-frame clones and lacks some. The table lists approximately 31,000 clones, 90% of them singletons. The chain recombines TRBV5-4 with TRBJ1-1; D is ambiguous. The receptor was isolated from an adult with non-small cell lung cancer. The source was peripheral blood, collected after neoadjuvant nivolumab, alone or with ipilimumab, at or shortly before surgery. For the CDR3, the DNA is TGTGCCAGCAGCCCATCTCTGGGATCCACTGAAGCTTTCTTT. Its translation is CASSPSLGSTEAFF.